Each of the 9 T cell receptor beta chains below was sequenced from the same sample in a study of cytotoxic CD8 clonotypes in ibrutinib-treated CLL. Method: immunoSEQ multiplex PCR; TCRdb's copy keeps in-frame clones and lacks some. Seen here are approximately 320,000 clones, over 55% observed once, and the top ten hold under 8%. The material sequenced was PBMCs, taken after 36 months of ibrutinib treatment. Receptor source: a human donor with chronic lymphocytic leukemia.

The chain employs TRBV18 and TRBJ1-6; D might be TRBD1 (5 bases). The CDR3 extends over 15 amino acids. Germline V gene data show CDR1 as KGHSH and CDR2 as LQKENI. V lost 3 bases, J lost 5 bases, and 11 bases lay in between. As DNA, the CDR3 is TGTGCCAGCTCACCGCAGGGCACCGATAATTCACCCCTCCACTTT. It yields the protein CASSPQGTDNSPLHF.

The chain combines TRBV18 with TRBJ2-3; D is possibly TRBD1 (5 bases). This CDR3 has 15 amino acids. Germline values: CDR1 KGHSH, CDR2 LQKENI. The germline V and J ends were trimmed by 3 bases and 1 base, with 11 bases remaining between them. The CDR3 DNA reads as TGTGCCAGCTCACCTGTAATAGGGGGCACAGATACGCAGTATTTT. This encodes CASSPVIGGTDTQYF.

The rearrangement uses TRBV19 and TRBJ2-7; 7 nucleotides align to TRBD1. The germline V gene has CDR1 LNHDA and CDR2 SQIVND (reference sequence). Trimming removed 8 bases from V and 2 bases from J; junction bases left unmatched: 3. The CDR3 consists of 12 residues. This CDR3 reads CASGDRAYEQYF. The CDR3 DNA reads TGTGCCAGTGGGGACAGAGCCTACGAGCAGTACTTC.

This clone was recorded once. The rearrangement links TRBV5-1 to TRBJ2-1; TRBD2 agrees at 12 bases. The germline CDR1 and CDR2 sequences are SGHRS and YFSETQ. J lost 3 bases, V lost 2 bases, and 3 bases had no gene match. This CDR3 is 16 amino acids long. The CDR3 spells CASSFGLAGFYNEQFF. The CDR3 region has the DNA TGCGCCAGCAGCTTTGGACTAGCGGGATTCTACAATGAGCAGTTCTTC.

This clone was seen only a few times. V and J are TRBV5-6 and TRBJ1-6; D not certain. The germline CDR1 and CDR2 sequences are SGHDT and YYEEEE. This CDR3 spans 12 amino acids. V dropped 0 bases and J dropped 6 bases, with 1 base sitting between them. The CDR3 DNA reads TGTGCCAGCAGCTTGGTTAATTCACCCCTCCACTTT. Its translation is CASSLVNSPLHF.

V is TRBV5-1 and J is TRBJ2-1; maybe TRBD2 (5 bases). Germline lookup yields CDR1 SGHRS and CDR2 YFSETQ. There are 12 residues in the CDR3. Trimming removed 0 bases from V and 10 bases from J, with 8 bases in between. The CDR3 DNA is TGCGCCAGCAGCTTGGTGATAGCGGAGCAGTTCTTC. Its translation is CASSLVIAEQFF.

CDR3 DNA: TGTGCCAGCAGTTTATCGTCGCAGGGAGAGTACTTC. This translates into CASSLSSQGEYF. The chain is built from TRBV28 and TRBJ2-7; the D call may be TRBD1 or TRBD2 (5 bases each). The CDR3 consists of 12 residues. V was trimmed by 1 base and J by 11 bases, leaving 12 bases between them. From germline, CDR1 is MDHEN and CDR2 SYDVKM. Full variable domain (remainder filled in from reference TRBV28 and TRBJ2-7): DVKVTQSSRYLVKRTGEKVFLECVQDMDHENMFWYRQDPGLGLRLIYFSYDVKMKEKGDIPEGYSVSREKKERFSLILESASTNQTSMYLCASSLSSQGEYFGPGTRLTVT.

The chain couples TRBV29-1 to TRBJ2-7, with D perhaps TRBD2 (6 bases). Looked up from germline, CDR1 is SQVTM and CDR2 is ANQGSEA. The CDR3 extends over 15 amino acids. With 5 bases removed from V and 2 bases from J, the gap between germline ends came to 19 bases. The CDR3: CSVKMTRGGTYEQYF. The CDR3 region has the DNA TGCAGCGTTAAAATGACCCGGGGAGGTACCTACGAGCAGTACTTC.

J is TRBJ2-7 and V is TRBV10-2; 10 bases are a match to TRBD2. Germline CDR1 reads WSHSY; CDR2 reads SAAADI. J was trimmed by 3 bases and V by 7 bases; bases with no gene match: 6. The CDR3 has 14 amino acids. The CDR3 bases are TGCGCCAGCAAGCTAGCGGGAGAAGTCTACGAGCAGTACTTC. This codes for CASKLAGEVYEQYF.